This T cell receptor (beta chain) was found in a study of shared clonotypes between healthy human individuals. Germline V gene lookup returns CDR1 MNHEY and CDR2 SMNVEV (reference sequence). This CDR3 has 10 residues. Trimming took off 2 bases at V and 6 bases at J, with 0 bases between the two ends. The table came from immunoSEQ multiplex PCR; TCRdb's copy has only in-frame clones and leaves some out. The table records about 1.5 million clones, 95% to 99% of them present only once. J is TRBJ2-3 and V is TRBV27; D uncertain. The receptor comes from a man under 40 in good health. Sequences were obtained from naive CD4+ T cells sorted from blood. Noted subset: CD45RA+ positively selected. Here the CDR3 reads CASSLDTQYF. The CDR3 coding sequence is TGTGCCAGCAGTTTAGATACGCAGTATTTT.